The clone carrying this T cell receptor beta chain came up a few times. Produced via immunoSEQ multiplex PCR; TCRdb's table is partial and in-frame only. The data hold just over 90,000 clones, with just under 80% observed a single time. Per the germline V gene, CDR1 is SGHNT and CDR2 is YYREEE (reference sequence). CDR3 length: 12 residues. Trimming stripped 6 bases from V and 4 bases from J, with 10 bases between. The sample is drawn from a study of blood T cell repertoires in COVID-19. The genes are TRBV5-4 and TRBJ1-1; D is uncertain. The receptor's source is a human donor in a cohort sampled during active COVID-19. Sequencing used peripheral blood. As DNA, the CDR3 is TGTGCCAGCAAGGGAAGCGGCACTGAAGCTTTCTTT. Translated: CASKGSGTEAFF.